This T cell receptor beta chain was observed in a study of T cells in Graves' hyperthyroidism and ophthalmopathy. Diagnostic assessment was based on clinical symptoms, serum thyroxine and TRAb, thyroid ultrasound and orbital computed tomography. Findings of the study overall: Onset of ophthalmopathy came a median roughly 6.9 months after the model predicted it. Appearing also in blood were most of the thyroid clonotypes expanded above 0.001.

Details on this clonotype: Antigen: not known.

Amplification targeted TCR beta CDR3 regions from RNA transcripts. During a first-round RT-PCR of the TCR CDR3, the HTBI primer set was used. TCRdb fed the multiplex PCR reads into MiXCR, producing one record per CDR3 protein. The top ten clones hold under 20% of a sample with roughly 500,000 distinct CDR3 sequences, roughly 46% of them seen once. The V gene lost 5 bases and the J gene lost 4 bases, with 6 bases spanning the gap. The CDR3 consists of 12 residues. CDR1 SGHAT and CDR2 FQNNGV come from the germline V gene. The chain couples TRBV11-2 to TRBJ1-5, with D uncertain. Sequencing was performed on peripheral blood or thyroid tissue (not recorded which). The source is an adult woman with Graves' disease, either hyperthyroidism or ophthalmopathy (not recorded which). The CDR3 sequence is CASSADNQPQHF. CDR3 nucleotides: TGTGCCAGCAGCGCTGATAATCAGCCCCAGCATTTT.